This T cell receptor (beta chain) was observed in a study of blood T cell repertoires in COVID-19 (dated by TCRdb to the early 2020s). For context, the study as a whole: The collaborator samples originated in the United States, Italy and Spain and spanned the acute and convalescent phases of COVID-19. The prospective study material was composed of cDNA or gDNA derived from T cells, B-cell-depleted T cells, or PBMCs. The dataset comprised deeply sampled blood TCRbeta repertoires from subjects exposed to, actively infected with, or recovered from COVID-19. The repertoires were released in a freely available public database intended as a resource for research on the immune response to SARS-CoV-2. Samples were obtained from the ongoing ImmuneRACE study (first 160 participants) and from 1,000 to 1,500 subjects provided by 6 global collaborators. Nearly every sample came with metadata listing a de-identified subject ID, COVID-19 status, age in years and sex. Where available, HLA class I and class II types were taken from metadata supplied by the sample provider and were not determined by assay-based typing. Results the study describes overall, beyond this receptor: The quantity of clinical and demographic metadata differed by source and by participant and was supplied without curation.

Collaborating institutions collected whole blood in K2EDTA tubes following their own protocols. For TCRbeta analysis, collaborators shipped samples in one of three forms: frozen whole blood, isolated PBMCs, or DNA extracted from either of those sample types. TCRbeta CDR3 regions were amplified from genomic DNA by means of the immunoSEQ Assay, a bias-controlled multiplex PCR. The source study handled its data this way. The number of nucleated cells in each sample was estimated from the amplification of reference gene primers within the assay. Sequence reads were collapsed and filtered to measure the absolute abundance of every unique TCRbeta CDR3 rearrangement. For each sample, productive Simpson clonality was calculated by taking the square root of Simpson's diversity index across productive rearrangements. This immuneACCESS table, as held by TCRdb, lists in-frame sequences with V and J called but not all clones. Of the missing ones, under half trace to an unresolved V gene in checked studies; the others have no known cause. V and J calls plus clone size are reproduced from that table; the DNA served to infer D and trimming. The sample has roughly 150,000 clones on record, around 80% of them singletons. The ten largest clones capture around 15% of the sample.

A word on this clone: The antigen this receptor binds is unknown. No much larger clone is present one base from it, and per-base qualities are unavailable.

The sequenced material came from peripheral blood. The source of this sequence is a human donor with acute or convalescent COVID-19. The donor label of this sample is uncertain.

The CDR3 is CASSGDSYNEQFF. The DNA sequence is TGTGCCAGTAGTGGGGACAGCTACAATGAGCAGTTCTTC. Recombination linked TRBV19 to TRBJ2-1, and 7 junction bases match TRBD1. Ends trimmed: V by 5 bases, J by 3 bases; bases unmatched to a gene: 1. In the germline V gene (reference sequence), CDR1 corresponds to LNHDA and CDR2 to SQIVND. Reading from cysteine to phenylalanine, the CDR3 counts 13 amino acids. This entry keeps only the CDR3 DNA: 39 bases, framed from base 1.